This is a list of T cell receptor beta chains from one sample in a study of technical replicates of blood from a handful of donors. Here immunoSEQ multiplex PCR was the method, and the copy in TCRdb shows in-frame clones only, minus some. Here the sample spans about 16,000 clones, approximately 90% being singletons. The material sequenced was PBMCs. The receptors originated from a human donor in good health. CDR3s include the opening cysteine and the closing phenylalanine or tryptophan. The D gene is left open where the match is weak. Some rows have no size entry. The others give once, few or many, or a class for an expanded clone.

. . TRBJ2-1 TRBV10-1 CASSDVGGTWKDEQFF TGCGCCAGCAGTGATGTGGGCGGGACTTGGAAGGATGAGCAGTTCTTC
. TRBD1 TRBJ2-7 TRBV7-6 CASSIGQGAYEQYF TGTGCCAGCAGCATCGGACAGGGGGCTTACGAGCAGTACTTC
. TRBD1 TRBJ2-7 TRBV6-1 CASSGLGTGRYEQYF TGTGCCAGCAGTGGCCTGGGGACAGGGCGCTACGAGCAGTACTTC
. TRBD2 TRBJ2-2 TRBV11-3 CASSLGLAGETGELFF TGTGCCAGCAGCTTAGGGCTAGCGGGAGAGACCGGGGAGCTGTTTTTT
few . TRBJ1-2 TRBV5-6 CASSLSQRGGYTF TGTGCCAGCAGCTTGTCACAGAGAGGGGGCTACACCTTC
. . TRBJ2-3 TRBV5-6 CASSLGSGTSTDTQYF TGTGCCAGCAGCTTGGGGTCAGGCACCTCCACAGATACGCAGTATTTT
. TRBD1 TRBJ2-7 TRBV28 CATRQGAYEQYF TGTGCCACTCGACAGGGCGCCTACGAGCAGTACTTC
. TRBD1 TRBJ2-7 TRBV9 CASSVDGQGTYEQYF TGTGCCAGCAGCGTAGACGGACAGGGGACCTACGAGCAGTACTTC
. TRBD2 TRBJ2-1 TRBV28 CASSFRNSGAGLFF TGTGCCAGCAGTTTCCGGAATAGCGGGGCAGGGCTGTTCTTC
. TRBD1 TRBJ1-2 TRBV28 CASSLGDRGANYGYTF TGTGCCAGCAGTTTAGGGGACAGGGGAGCTAACTATGGCTACACCTTC
. TRBD1 TRBJ2-7 TRBV7-9 CASSSTGVQEQYF TGTGCCAGCAGTTCTACAGGGGTTCAGGAGCAGTACTTC
once TRBD1 TRBJ1-5 TRBV7-2 CASSPQTGWDQPQHF TGTGCCAGCAGCCCTCAGACAGGGTGGGATCAGCCCCAGCATTTT
once TRBD2 TRBJ2-1 TRBV2 CASSVSTSGSNEQFF TGTGCCAGCAGTGTTTCCACTAGCGGGAGTAATGAGCAGTTCTTC
. . TRBJ2-7 TRBV5-1 CASSFDRSSDEQYF TGCGCCAGCAGCTTTGACAGGTCGTCCGACGAGCAGTACTTC
. . TRBJ1-5 TRBV7-2 CASSLRSNQPQHF TGTGCCAGCAGCTTGAGAAGCAATCAGCCCCAGCATTTT
. . TRBJ1-1 TRBV2 CASSLGLGTEAFF TGTGCCAGCAGCCTCGGGTTGGGCACTGAAGCTTTCTTT
. TRBD2 TRBJ2-3 TRBV4-2 CASSQDWTRGTDTQYF TGTGCCAGCAGCCAAGATTGGACTAGGGGCACAGATACGCAGTATTTT
. TRBD2 TRBJ2-7 TRBV7-8 CASSLGSSGAYEQYF TGTGCCAGCAGCTTAGGGTCTAGCGGTGCCTACGAGCAGTACTTC
. TRBD2 TRBJ2-1 TRBV2 CASTLAGVYEQFF TGTGCCAGCACCCTAGCGGGAGTCTATGAGCAGTTCTTC
. TRBD2 TRBJ2-3 TRBV6-5 CASSYRTSGSDTQYF TGTGCCAGCAGTTACCGGACTAGTGGGTCAGATACGCAGTATTTT
. . TRBJ2-5 TRBV5-1 CASGQEGTMETQYF TGCGCCAGCGGACAGGAGGGGACCATGGAGACCCAGTACTTC
. . TRBJ2-3 TRBV5-1 CASSLGHVSTDTQYF TGCGCCAGCAGCTTGGGACACGTTAGCACAGATACGCAGTATTTT
once TRBD2 TRBJ2-4 TRBV29-1 CSARVGGINIQYF TGCAGCGCCCGAGTGGGGGGGATTAACATTCAGTACTTC
. TRBD1 TRBJ2-5 TRBV12-5 CASALTSRGLETQYF TGTGCTAGTGCCCTCACCAGCAGGGGGCTGGAGACCCAGTACTTC
. . TRBJ1-2 TRBV5-6 CASSLVGNPGDYGYTF TGTGCCAGCAGCTTGGTCGGGAATCCCGGGGACTATGGCTACACCTTC
. TRBD1 TRBJ1-5 TRBV7-2 CASSQQGDQPQHF TGTGCCAGCAGCCAACAGGGGGATCAGCCCCAGCATTTT
. . TRBJ2-7 TRBV5-6 CASTSGRERYEQYF TGTGCCAGCACCTCGGGGAGAGAGCGGTACGAGCAGTACTTC
. TRBD2 TRBJ2-4 TRBV19 CASSMRFGEGLNIQYF TGTGCCAGTAGTATGCGGTTCGGGGAGGGCTTGAACATTCAGTACTTC
once TRBD1 TRBJ2-7 TRBV18 CASSPGQGQVEQYF TGTGCCAGCTCACCGGGACAGGGGCAGGTCGAGCAGTACTTC
. . TRBJ1-1 TRBV18 CASSPGGTEGTEAFF TGTGCCAGCTCACCCGGAGGGACCGAGGGGACTGAAGCTTTCTTT
. TRBD1 TRBJ1-2 TRBV19 CASTRTGSQGYGYTF TGTGCCAGTACCCGGACAGGCTCTCAGGGCTATGGCTACACCTTC
. . TRBJ2-7 TRBV9 CASSVGVAEHYEQYF TGTGCCAGCAGCGTAGGGGTAGCGGAGCACTACGAGCAGTACTTC
. . TRBJ2-3 TRBV29-1 CSASRGEVTDTQYF TGCAGCGCGTCCAGGGGGGAGGTCACAGATACGCAGTATTTT
. TRBD1 TRBJ2-7 TRBV18 CASSPPGQGGSEQYF TGTGCCAGCTCACCACCGGGACAGGGTGGGTCCGAGCAGTACTTC
. TRBD2 TRBJ2-5 TRBV19 CASSTTSVQETQYF TGTGCCAGTAGTACGACTAGCGTCCAAGAGACCCAGTACTTC
. TRBD2 TRBJ2-1 TRBV6-4 CASSDGTSGYNEQFF TGTGCCAGCAGTGACGGGACTAGCGGGTACAATGAGCAGTTCTTC
. TRBD2 TRBJ2-5 TRBV7-9 CASSLAGSSGGGKTQYF TGTGCCAGCAGCTTAGCGGGTTCTAGCGGAGGAGGGAAGACCCAGTACTTC
. TRBD1 TRBJ2-4 TRBV11-2 CASSTDRVLLAKNIQYF TGTGCCAGCAGCACAGACAGGGTGCTTTTGGCCAAAAACATTCAGTACTTC
few TRBD1 TRBJ1-1 TRBV9 CASSVAGTGAIEAFF TGTGCCAGCAGCGTAGCTGGGACAGGGGCGATTGAAGCTTTCTTT
. TRBD1 TRBJ2-3 TRBV7-9 CASSAPTGADTQYF TGTGCCAGCAGCGCCCCGACAGGGGCAGATACGCAGTATTTT
. . TRBJ2-1 TRBV13 CASSPEGGSSYNEQFF TGTGCCAGCAGCCCCGAGGGGGGGAGCTCCTACAATGAGCAGTTCTTC
. . TRBJ1-5 TRBV7-9 CASSEDTLAQPQHF TGTGCCAGCAGCGAAGACACCCTTGCCCAGCCCCAGCATTTT
once TRBD2 TRBJ2-5 TRBV9 CASSVGLAGGGQETQYF TGTGCCAGCAGCGTAGGACTAGCGGGAGGGGGTCAAGAGACCCAGTACTTC
. TRBD2 TRBJ2-7 TRBV13 CASSFSREGFYEQYF TGTGCCAGCAGCTTTTCCCGGGAGGGTTTCTACGAGCAGTACTTC
. TRBD1 TRBJ1-1 TRBV7-9 CASRSTGSTEAFF TGTGCCAGCAGATCGACAGGGAGCACTGAAGCTTTCTTT
once TRBD1 TRBJ1-3 TRBV27 CASSVTGASGNTIYF TGTGCCAGCAGTGTGACAGGGGCCTCTGGAAACACCATATATTTT
. . TRBJ1-1 TRBV28 CASSLYQGRHTEAFF TGTGCCAGCAGTTTATATCAGGGGCGCCACACTGAAGCTTTCTTT
. . TRBJ1-2 TRBV20-1 CSAPTGRGYTF TGCAGTGCCCCCACGGGGAGGGGCTACACCTTC
. TRBD2 TRBJ2-5 TRBV5-1 CASSLGGLAGGPQETQYF TGCGCCAGCAGCTTGGGGGGCTTAGCGGGAGGACCACAAGAGACCCAGTACTTC
. . TRBJ2-2 TRBV15 CATSRDWAGYTGELFF TGTGCCACCAGCAGAGATTGGGCCGGTTATACCGGGGAGCTGTTTTTT
once . TRBJ2-5 TRBV19 CASSTPGEKETQYF TGTGCCAGTAGTACTCCGGGAGAAAAAGAGACCCAGTACTTC
once . TRBJ2-5 TRBV19 CASSTGVMWETQYF TGTGCCAGTAGTACAGGGGTTATGTGGGAGACCCAGTACTTC
few . TRBJ1-5 TRBV2 CASSWDTQGPQHF TGTGCCAGCAGTTGGGACACCCAAGGGCCCCAGCATTTT
. TRBD1 TRBJ2-5 TRBV14 CASSLTGGGETQYF TGTGCCAGCAGTCTTACAGGGGGCGGAGAGACCCAGTACTTC